The present TCR beta chain was sequenced within a study of blood T cell repertoires in COVID-19 (dated by TCRdb to the early 2020s). Describing the broader study: The collaborator samples originated in the United States, Italy and Spain and spanned the acute and convalescent phases of COVID-19. The material from the prospective study consisted of cDNA or gDNA derived from T cells, B-cell-depleted T cells, or PBMCs. Subjects who had been exposed to COVID-19, were actively infected with it, or had recovered from it provided the deeply sampled blood TCRbeta repertoires that made up the dataset. A freely available public database, intended as a resource for researchers studying the immune response to SARS-CoV-2, is where the repertoires were released. Samples came from the ongoing ImmuneRACE study (first 160 participants) plus 1,254 subjects from 6 global collaborators. A de-identified subject ID, COVID-19 status, age in years and sex were almost always included in the sample metadata. Where HLA class I and class II types were available, the types were taken from metadata supplied by the sample provider, not from assay-based typing. The full study reports these points: Clinical and demographic metadata were provided uncurated, with the amount varying by source and participant.

On this clone: What this receptor recognizes is not known. Base qualities are missing; no much larger clone stands one base away.

Another Seattle source contributed samples from volunteer blood donors who had recovered from COVID-19. The collaborating institutions used their own protocols to collect whole blood in K2EDTA tubes. For TCRbeta analysis, collaborators shipped samples as frozen whole blood, isolated PBMCs, or DNA extracted from either of those sample types. The germline V gene sets CDR1 to SGHTA and CDR2 to FQGNSA. The CDR3 measures 16 amino acids from cysteine to phenylalanine. The retained sequence is limited to the CDR3, 48 bases, with the frame set at the first base. For this chain, trimming is 5 bases at the V end and 6 bases at the J end, and the number of junction bases without a gene match is 13. TCRbeta CDR3 regions were amplified from genomic DNA using the immunoSEQ Assay, a bias-controlled multiplex PCR. As for the authors' bioinformatics: Within the assay, amplification of reference gene primers was used to estimate how many nucleated cells each sample contained. To quantify the absolute abundance of each unique TCRbeta CDR3 rearrangement, sequence reads were collapsed and filtered. Productive Simpson clonality was computed per sample as the square root of Simpson's diversity index over productive rearrangements. Drawn from immuneACCESS, this table holds only the in-frame rearrangements with V and J called that TCRdb kept. Clones are partly lost; checked studies trace under half to an unresolved V gene and leave the rest unexplained. That table is the source of V, J and clone size, and D and trimming were worked out from the DNA. The sample records roughly 300,000 clones, around 90% of which are singletons. In total, the top ten clones hold roughly 6.7% of the sample.

The material sequenced was peripheral blood. This receptor was taken from a man younger than 35 who had recovered from COVID-19. The rearrangement joined TRBV7-2 to TRBJ2-1, and 7 junction bases match TRBD2. At the DNA level, the sequence is TGTGCCAGCAGCCCCATGGGTGGCGGGGGTGGCAATGAGCAGTTCTTC. It encodes CASSPMGGGGGNEQFF.